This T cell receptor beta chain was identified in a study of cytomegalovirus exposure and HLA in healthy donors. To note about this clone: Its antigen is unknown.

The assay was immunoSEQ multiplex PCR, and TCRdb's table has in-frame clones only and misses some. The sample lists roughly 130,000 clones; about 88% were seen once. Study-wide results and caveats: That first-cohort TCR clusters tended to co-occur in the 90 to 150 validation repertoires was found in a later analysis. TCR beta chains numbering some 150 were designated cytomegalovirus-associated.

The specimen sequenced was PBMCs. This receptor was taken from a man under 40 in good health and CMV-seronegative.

As DNA, the CDR3 is TGTGCCAGCAGCCTACGGGGCTCTGGGGCCAACGTCCTGACTTTC. Amino acid sequence: CASSLRGSGANVLTF. The chain is built from TRBV5-6 and TRBJ2-6, with D tentatively TRBD2 (5 bases). The germline V and J ends were trimmed by 4 bases and 0 bases, with 8 bases remaining between them. The CDR3 is 15 amino acids. Germline V lookup: CDR1 SGHDT, CDR2 YYEEEE.